This is a list of T cell receptor beta chains from one sample in a study of sequential checkpoint blockade in melanoma. Sequenced by immunoSEQ multiplex PCR; TCRdb stores in-frame clones only, minus some. The sample records around 22,000 clones, less than 75% being singletons. The sample in question was CD8+ T cells sorted from blood (inferred from file names), obtained from a patient given nivolumab and ipilimumab in sequence. These receptors all stem from a human donor with melanoma. The CDR3 runs from the conserved cysteine through the conserved F or W. A D gene is named only where the DNA matches it firmly. The size entry is marked missing in some rows and otherwise reads once, few, many or a size class.

clone_size j_call v_call d_call cdr3_aa cdr3_nt
NA TRBJ1-5 TRBV10-3 TRBD1 CAISSGTGAFNQPQHF TGTGCCATCAGTTCCGGGACAGGGGCGTTCAATCAGCCCCAGCATTTT
NA TRBJ1-2 TRBV6-5 NA CASSYSAGNYGYTF TGTGCCAGCAGTTACTCGGCAGGGAACTATGGCTACACCTTC
NA TRBJ1-3 TRBV7-9 NA CALSREEAGNTIYF TGTGCCCTCTCCAGGGAAGAGGCTGGAAACACCATATATTTT
NA TRBJ2-1 TRBV2 NA CASSESSGALNEQFF TGTGCCAGCAGTGAATCCTCAGGGGCCCTCAATGAGCAGTTCTTC
NA TRBJ2-5 TRBV9 NA CASSVEAGSFGTQYF TGTGCCAGCAGCGTAGAGGCAGGAAGTTTTGGGACCCAGTACTTC
NA TRBJ1-1 TRBV10-2 NA CASSELGLEAFF TGCGCCAGCAGTGAATTGGGCCTTGAAGCTTTCTTT
once TRBJ1-2 TRBV4-1 NA CASSQDGTLDGYTF TGCGCCAGCAGCCAAGACGGGACACTGGATGGCTACACCTTC
few TRBJ2-3 TRBV9 NA CASSYAGTSTDTQYF TGTGCCAGCAGCTATGCCGGGACTAGCACAGATACGCAGTATTTT
NA TRBJ2-2 TRBV9 TRBD2 CASSGGGASNTGELFF TGTGCCAGCAGTGGGGGGGGAGCCTCGAACACCGGGGAGCTGTTTTTT
NA TRBJ2-1 TRBV15 NA CATSTFREGNEQFF TGTGCCACCAGCACTTTTCGGGAAGGCAATGAGCAGTTCTTC
NA TRBJ2-7 TRBV5-4 TRBD1 CASSQSQGLSYEQYF TGCGCCAGCAGCCAATCACAGGGGTTATCCTACGAGCAGTACTTC
NA TRBJ2-1 TRBV19 NA CASSITSSSYNEQFF TGTGCCAGTAGTATTACCTCCAGCTCCTACAATGAGCAGTTCTTC
NA TRBJ2-1 TRBV5-6 NA CASSYRTFEQFF TGTGCCAGCAGCTACAGGACCTTTGAGCAGTTCTTC
once TRBJ2-2 TRBV4-1 NA CASSQTAFSNTGELFF TGCGCCAGCAGCCAAACAGCATTTTCGAACACCGGGGAGCTGTTTTTT
NA TRBJ1-2 TRBV5-6 NA CASSFGGGYGYTF TGTGCCAGCAGCTTTGGGGGCGGATATGGCTACACCTTC
NA TRBJ1-1 TRBV7-8 TRBD1 CASSPRTGLNTEAFF TGTGCCAGCAGCCCTAGGACAGGACTGAACACTGAAGCTTTCTTT
few TRBJ2-6 TRBV19 TRBD1 CASSFYRGAGANVLTF TGTGCCAGTAGTTTCTACAGGGGTGCGGGGGCCAACGTCCTGACTTTC
NA TRBJ1-4 TRBV7-9 NA CASSPDGRGNEKLFF TGCGCCAGCAGCCCCGACGGGAGGGGTAATGAAAAACTGTTTTTT
NA TRBJ2-4 TRBV7-9 NA CASSSHPGGLRYIQYF TGTGCCAGCAGCTCCCACCCCGGGGGGCTGCGGTACATTCAGTACTTC
NA TRBJ1-5 TRBV18 NA CASSPGGDQPQHF TGTGCCAGCTCACCGGGCGGGGATCAGCCCCAGCATTTT
NA TRBJ1-1 TRBV7-9 NA CASSPIGSGTEAFF TGTGCCAGCAGCCCTATTGGGTCGGGTACTGAAGCTTTCTTT
few TRBJ2-7 TRBV5-4 TRBD2 CASSGSGGHVSYEQYF TGTGCCAGCAGCGGTAGCGGGGGCCACGTTTCCTACGAGCAGTACTTC
few TRBJ1-2 TRBV7-9 NA CASSLPVRESDYGYTF TGTGCCAGCAGCTTACCCGTCCGGGAATCAGACTATGGCTACACCTTC
NA TRBJ2-1 TRBV15 TRBD2 CATSRDRDYYNEQFF TGTGCCACCAGCAGAGATAGGGACTACTACAATGAGCAGTTCTTC
NA TRBJ2-3 TRBV5-6 TRBD1 CASSSTGTGGSWDTQYF TGTGCCAGCAGCTCGACGGGTACAGGGGGCTCTTGGGATACGCAGTATTTT
NA TRBJ1-1 TRBV28 NA CAARVGPNTEAFF TGTGCCGCCCGGGTAGGTCCTAACACTGAAGCTTTCTTT
NA TRBJ1-5 TRBV6-5 NA CAISEGKGSQPQHF TGTGCCATCAGCGAGGGCAAGGGCTCTCAGCCCCAGCATTTT
NA TRBJ2-5 TRBV6-1 NA CASSEADYISEPQYF TGTGCCAGCAGTGAAGCGGACTACATATCCGAGCCCCAGTACTTC
NA TRBJ1-6 TRBV4-3 TRBD1 CASSQSRDSYSPLHF TGCGCCAGCAGCCAATCCCGGGACAGTTATTCACCCCTCCACTTT
NA TRBJ1-6 TRBV4-2 NA CASSLQPDNSPLHF TGTGCCAGCAGCCTACAGCCTGATAATTCACCCCTCCACTTT
NA TRBJ1-6 TRBV5-4 NA CASSLYREYNSPLHF TGTGCCAGCAGCTTATACAGGGAATACAATTCACCCCTCCACTTT
NA TRBJ2-2 TRBV5-6 TRBD1 CASSPGTGGNTGELFF TGTGCCAGCAGCCCCGGGACAGGGGGCAACACCGGGGAGCTGTTTTTT
NA TRBJ1-6 TRBV5-1 TRBD1 CASSLGQGASPLHF TGCGCCAGCAGCCTCGGACAGGGGGCTTCACCCCTCCACTTT
NA TRBJ2-2 TRBV9 NA CASSEPEGGVDTGELFF TGTGCCAGCAGCGAGCCAGAGGGGGGGGTCGACACCGGGGAGCTGTTTTTT
NA TRBJ2-3 TRBV9 TRBD2 CASSRSGGTSTDTQYF TGTGCCAGCAGCCGAAGCGGGGGGACTAGCACAGATACGCAGTATTTT
NA TRBJ1-2 TRBV5-1 TRBD1 CASSTNTGGGGYGYTF TGCGCCAGCAGCACGAATACAGGGGGTGGCGGCTATGGCTACACCTTC
NA TRBJ1-2 TRBV19 NA CASSIYGQFNYGYTF TGTGCCAGTAGTATTTATGGACAGTTTAACTATGGCTACACCTTC
NA TRBJ1-2 TRBV29-1 NA CSVVTNYGYTF TGCAGCGTTGTAACTAACTATGGCTACACCTTC
few TRBJ1-6 TRBV6-5 NA CASSGHTDNSPLHF TGTGCCAGCTCAGGACACACTGATAATTCACCCCTCCACTTT
NA TRBJ1-1 TRBV6-5 NA CASSYAGAGTEAFF TGTGCCAGCAGTTACGCAGGGGCTGGCACTGAAGCTTTCTTT
NA TRBJ2-5 TRBV19 TRBD1 CASSIGTVPQETQYF TGTGCCAGTAGTATTGGGACAGTCCCTCAAGAGACCCAGTACTTC